One sample yielded the 20 T cell receptor beta chains listed below, sequenced in a study of PD-1 blockade in classical Hodgkin lymphoma. Only in-frame clones appear in the TCRdb table, and some are missing; sequencing was by immunoSEQ multiplex PCR. Here the sample spans roughly 26,000 clones, 65% to 90% being singletons. There was relapse after autologous stem cell transplantation in every patient, and there was variation in brentuximab vedotin exposure. This material consisted of peripheral blood mononuclear cells (PBMCs), taken at baseline. All receptors come from a human donor with classical Hodgkin lymphoma.

V is TRBV6-5 and J is TRBJ2-2; D possibly corresponds to TRBD2 (5 bases). CDR1 MNHEY and CDR2 SVGAGI come from the germline V gene. V lost 5 bases and J lost 4, with 14 bases in between. This CDR3 spans 15 amino acids. Here the CDR3 reads CASSTNGVSTGELFF. CDR3 bases: TGTGCCAGCAGTACAAACGGGGTTAGCACCGGGGAGCTGTTTTTT.

The chain couples TRBV5-1 to TRBJ1-1, with D tentatively TRBD1 (5 bases). Germline assignment: CDR1 SGHRS and CDR2 YFSETQ. The ends were cut back, 0 bases at V and 5 bases at J, with 14 bases in the middle. This CDR3 is built from 15 residues. The CDR3 spells CASSLDGQQGTEAFF. Written as DNA, the CDR3 is TGCGCCAGCAGCTTGGACGGACAACAAGGGACTGAAGCTTTCTTT.

This clone was seen a single time. The chain is built from TRBV11-2 and TRBJ1-4; D possibly corresponds to TRBD1 (5 bases). V shed 7 bases and J shed 10 bases, with 19 bases lying between them. Germline V gene data show CDR1 as SGHAT and CDR2 as FQNNGV. There are 14 residues in the CDR3. For the CDR3, the DNA is TGTGCCAGCACCCGAGAAGCAGTTAGGGGAAAACTGTTTTTT. This codes for CASTREAVRGKLFF.

V gene TRBV5-1 combines with J gene TRBJ2-1; the D gene is possibly TRBD2 (6 bases). The germline V and J ends were trimmed by 4 bases and 8 bases, with 10 bases remaining between them. Germline CDR1 reads SGHRS; CDR2 reads YFSETQ. The CDR3 contains 12 residues. CDR3 sequence: CASSHGGDEQFF. CDR3 sequence (DNA): TGCGCCAGCAGCCACGGGGGAGATGAGCAGTTCTTC.

The chain couples TRBV27 to TRBJ2-2, with 10 positions matching TRBD1. This CDR3 is 16 amino acids long. The V gene's germline CDR1 is MNHEY and CDR2 SMNVEV (reference sequence). Trimming took 6 bases from V and 5 from J; bases not matched to a gene: 9. The CDR3 nucleotides are TGTGCCAGCAGGGGACAGGGGTTAAGTATTACCGGGGAGCTGTTTTTT. Protein: CASRGQGLSITGELFF.

The chain joins TRBV19 to TRBJ2-5; D is perhaps TRBD1 (5 bases). CDR3 size: 15 residues. V was clipped by 6 bases and J by 4 bases, with 18 bases between them. Germline V gives CDR1 LNHDA, CDR2 SQIVND (reference sequence). The CDR3 protein is CASRLSVTGPETQYF. For the CDR3, the DNA is TGTGCCAGTAGGTTATCAGTCACAGGACCAGAGACCCAGTACTTC.

The chain joins TRBV4-2 to TRBJ2-5, with a weak D call TRBD1 (6 bases). TRBJ2-7 explains the end of the DNA better; the J call may be wrong. This CDR3 spans 15 amino acids. CDR1 and CDR2 from the germline V gene are LGHNA and YNFKEQ. This chain's CDR3 is CASSQGGQGLYEQYF. The CDR3 bases are TGTGCCAGCAGCCAAGGGGGACAAGGACTCTACGAGCAGTACTTC.

The gene calls are TRBV10-3 and TRBJ2-1, with 13 bases aligning to TRBD2. CDR1 is ENHRY and CDR2 is SYGVKD in the germline V gene. The CDR3 is made up of 15 amino acids. The V gene end was trimmed by 8 bases and the J gene end by 8 bases; junction bases not matched to a gene: 9. The CDR3 is CAIGRLAGGRYEQFF. As DNA, the CDR3 is TGTGCCATCGGAAGACTAGCGGGGGGCCGGTATGAGCAGTTCTTC.

With regard to this clone: Sequence at one end of the junction differs from germline and may be a read error. The rearrangement joins TRBV7-7 to TRBJ2-7, with D perhaps TRBD1 (5 bases). The CDR3 length is 15 residues. The germline V gene has CDR1 SSHAT and CDR2 FNYEAQ (reference sequence). The CDR3 nucleotides read TGTGCTAGCAGATCCTCCGGTCGGACAAATCTCGAGCAGTACTTC. It codes for CASRSSGRTNLEQYF.

The CDR3 loop reads CASSEQGNYGYTF. CDR3 nucleotides: TGTGCCAGCAGCGAACAGGGGAACTATGGCTACACCTTC. V and J are TRBV7-2 and TRBJ1-2, with 7 bases fitting TRBD1. The germline V gene encodes CDR1 SGHTA and CDR2 FQGNSA. The CDR3 is 13 residues long. V shed 5 bases, J shed 2 bases, and the junction held 2 bases outside the gene matches.

J is TRBJ1-1 and V is TRBV29-1, with 8 bases that match TRBD1. The length of the CDR3 is 11 residues. J was trimmed by 6 bases and V by 5 bases; bases with no gene match: 2. CDR1 and CDR2 (germline): SQVTM, ANQGSEA. The DNA of the CDR3 is TGCAGCGTTTCACAGGGGGCTGAAGCTTTCTTT. As protein: CSVSQGAEAFF.

The chain has TRBV7-9 and TRBJ1-2; TRBD1 aligns across 7 bases. The junction had 11 bases not matched to a gene; V was cut back by 5 bases and J by 2 bases. The CDR3 spans 16 residues. Germline V lookup: CDR1 SEHNR, CDR2 FQNEAQ (reference sequence). The CDR3 here is CASSAAHRGPNYGYTF. CDR3 nucleotides: TGTGCCAGCAGCGCGGCTCACAGGGGACCAAACTATGGCTACACCTTC.

The rearrangement uses TRBV6-5 and TRBJ2-7, with TRBD1 as a possible D gene (6 bases). Per the germline V gene, CDR1 is MNHEY and CDR2 is SVGAGI. Trimming cost V 6 bases and J 0 bases, with 9 bases left between them. This CDR3 spans 13 amino acids. This CDR3 reads CASSRTVSYEQYF. DNA of the CDR3: TGTGCCAGCAGCCGGACAGTCTCCTACGAGCAGTACTTC.

The chain recombines TRBV27 with TRBJ2-5; unclear D gene. Germline CDR1 and CDR2: MNHEY and SMNVEV (reference sequence). There are 13 residues in the CDR3. The V end lost 5 bases, the J end lost 1 base, and 8 bases lay between the germline ends. This CDR3 reads CASSHSSQETQYF. CDR3 nucleotides: TGTGCCAGCAGTCATAGCTCCCAAGAGACCCAGTACTTC.

V gene TRBV27 combines with J gene TRBJ2-1; 7 nucleotides match TRBD1. V gave up 6 bases and J gave up 4 bases; unmatched junction bases: 0. Per germline, CDR1 MNHEY and CDR2 SMNVEV (reference sequence). The CDR3 runs 12 residues. The DNA of the CDR3 is TGTGCCAGCAGACAGGGGTACAATGAGCAGTTCTTC. Amino acids: CASRQGYNEQFF.

The table lists this clone with a count of one. The chain has TRBV5-1 and TRBJ2-5; D is undetermined. Germline CDR1 and CDR2: SGHRS and YFSETQ. The CDR3 runs to 15 residues. V lost 0 bases, J lost 4 bases, and 13 bases lay in between. The CDR3 DNA follows: TGCGCCAGCAGCTTGGCCGCTGCCGATGGAGAGACCCAGTACTTC. This encodes CASSLAAADGETQYF.

The chain couples TRBV5-1 to TRBJ1-2, with TRBD1 identical over 9 bases. Trimming took 5 bases from V and 1 from J; bases not matched to a gene: 12. This CDR3 region has 17 residues. Germline V lookup: CDR1 SGHRS, CDR2 YFSETQ. The CDR3 here is CASSSDRGQPYNYGYTF. CDR3 DNA sequence: TGCGCCAGCAGTTCGGACAGGGGCCAACCTTATAACTATGGCTACACCTTC.

This clone was recorded a few times. J is TRBJ1-2 and V is TRBV7-9; D is ambiguous. V was clipped by 0 bases and J by 8 bases, with 13 bases between them. The germline gives CDR1 SEHNR, CDR2 FQNEAQ (reference sequence). The CDR3 consists of 14 residues. The CDR3 nucleotides read TGTGCCAGCAGCTTAGCGGTGCCCACGGAAGGCTACACCTTC. It specifies CASSLAVPTEGYTF.

This clone was observed once. This chain joins TRBV15 and TRBJ1-2; perhaps TRBD1 as D (5 bases). The ends were cut back, 4 bases at V and 5 bases at J, with 11 bases in the middle. Germline V gives CDR1 LNHNV, CDR2 YYDKDF (reference sequence). CDR3 length: 13 amino acids. CDR3 sequence (DNA): TGTGCCACCAGCAAGCAGGGTTTTTATGGCTACACCTTC. Amino acids: CATSKQGFYGYTF.

The table lists this clone with a few counts. The V gene is TRBV7-8, the J gene TRBJ2-2; 7 nucleotides match TRBD1. CDR3 length: 13 residues. Germline lookup yields CDR1 SGHVS and CDR2 FQNEAQ. V was clipped by 5 bases and J by 7 bases; unmatched bases: 4. The CDR3 reads CASSLTGNGELFF. CDR3 bases: TGTGCCAGCAGCCTGACAGGGAACGGGGAGCTGTTTTTT.